Below, 3 T cell receptor beta chains from the same sample are listed, as sequenced in a study. TCRdb used MiXCR to reprocess the RT-PCR reads, holding one entry per CDR3 protein. The sample includes more than 550,000 distinct CDR3 sequences, about 14% of them seen just once. Sample: memory CD4+ T cells from blood. The origin of the receptors is a female donor in good health, serving as a healthy control.

The chain recombines TRBV6-6 with TRBJ1-4, with 7 bases identical to TRBD1. Germline V lookup: CDR1 MNHNY, CDR2 SVGAGI (reference sequence). The CDR3 contains 15 residues. The junction had 5 bases not matched to a gene; V was cut back by 6 bases and J by 1 base. The CDR3 DNA reads as TGTGCCAGCAGCCAACAGGGGATAACTAATGAAAAACTGTTTTTT. It translates to CASSQQGITNEKLFF.

In this sample, this clonotype turned up many times. V usage is TRBV20-1 and J usage is TRBJ2-3; 12 bases align to TRBD2. Germline V CDR1 and CDR2: DFQATT, SNEGSKA (reference sequence). Trimming cost V 0 bases and J 10 bases; bases outside gene matches: 11. The CDR3 is 16 residues long. In nucleotides, the CDR3 is TGCAGTGCTAGAGAACCCACCGGCCTAGCGGGGGGGGCGCAGTATTTT. It yields the protein CSAREPTGLAGGAQYF.

The rearrangement joins TRBV18 to TRBJ1-1, with D hard to call. Germline loops: CDR1 KGHSH, CDR2 LQKENI. The V and J ends lost 2 bases and 6 bases respectively, with 16 bases between them. This CDR3 has 15 residues. CDR3 nucleotides: TGTGCCAGCTCACCATTACGGGGAACTGACGCTGAAGCTTTCTTT. Residues: CASSPLRGTDAEAFF.